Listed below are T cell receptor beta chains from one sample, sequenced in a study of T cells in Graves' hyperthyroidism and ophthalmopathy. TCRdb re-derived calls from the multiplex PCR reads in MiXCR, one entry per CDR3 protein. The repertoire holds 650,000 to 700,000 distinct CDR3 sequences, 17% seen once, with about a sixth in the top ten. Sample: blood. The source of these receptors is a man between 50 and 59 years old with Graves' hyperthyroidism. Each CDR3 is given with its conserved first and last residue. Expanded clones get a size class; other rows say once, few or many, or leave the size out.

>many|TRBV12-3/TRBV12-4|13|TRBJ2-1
CASSGVSYNEQFF
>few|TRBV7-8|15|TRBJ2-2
CASIPGQGSAGELFF
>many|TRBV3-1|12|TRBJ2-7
CASSPAPNEQYF
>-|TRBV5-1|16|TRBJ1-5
CASSLGEGFSNQPQHF
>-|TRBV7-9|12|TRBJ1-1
CGIDSLNTEAFF
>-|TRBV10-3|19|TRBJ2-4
CAISPGLAGVREAKNIQYF
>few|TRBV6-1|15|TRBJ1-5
CASRTGFGSNQPQHF
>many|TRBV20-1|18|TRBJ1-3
CSASSEASRGGSGNTIYF
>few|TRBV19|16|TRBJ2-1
CASSDWDRETYNEQFF
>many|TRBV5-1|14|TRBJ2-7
CASSLDRQGLEQYF
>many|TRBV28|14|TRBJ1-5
CASSFLVSSQPQHF
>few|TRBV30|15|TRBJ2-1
CAWSGTSGNWDEQFF
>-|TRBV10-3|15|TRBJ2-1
CAISERTPRFSEQFF
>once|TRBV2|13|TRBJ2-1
CASKARLYNEQFF
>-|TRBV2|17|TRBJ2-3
CASSESRLAGTTDTQYF
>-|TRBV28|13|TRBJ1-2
CASLQGCSYGYTF
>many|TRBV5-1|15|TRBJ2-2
CASSSSPGSTGELFF
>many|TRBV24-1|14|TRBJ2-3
CATASGRGTDTQYF
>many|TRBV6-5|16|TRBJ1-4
CASSYSTGLGGEKLFF
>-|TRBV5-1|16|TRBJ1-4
CASSVPDPGDNEKLFF
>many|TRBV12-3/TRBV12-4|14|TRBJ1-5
CASSPLGGNQPQHF
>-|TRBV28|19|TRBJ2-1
CASSSSRVGMEMGLNEQFF
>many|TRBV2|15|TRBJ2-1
CASSGTSVPYNEQFF
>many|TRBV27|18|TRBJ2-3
CASSYLLTSGWGTDTQYF
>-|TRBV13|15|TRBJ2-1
CASSGQDSLHNEQFF
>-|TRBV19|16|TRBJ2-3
CASRKRTGYGTDTQYF
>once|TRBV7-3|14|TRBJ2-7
CASAAGGSAYEQYF
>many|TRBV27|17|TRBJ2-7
CASSPPSLSGKSYEQYF
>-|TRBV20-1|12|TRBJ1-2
CSAQVGAYGYTF